This entry concerns a single T cell receptor (beta chain). Its target is unknown. This specimen belongs to a study of T cell responses to AZD1222 COVID-19 vaccine. Findings and caveats of the study: Spike as a whole was targeted by vaccine-associated CD4 TCRs, dominant at 160-218 and 743-854. Per reports, nearly half of all spike-specific TCRs target regions that are unmutated in variants. The breadth and depth of Spike-specific TCRs increased once two AZD1222 doses had been given.

Method: immunoSEQ multiplex PCR; TCRdb's copy keeps in-frame clones and lacks some. In the table there are approximately 160,000 clones, 90% to 95% of which are singletons. The clonotype was recovered from an adult who received the AZD1222 COVID-19 vaccine. The sample in question was peripheral blood, obtained 28 days after the second AZD1222 dose.

The CDR3 spells CASMTGGGGYF. The CDR3 bases are TGTGCCAGCATGACAGGCGGAGGGGGGTACTTC. The rearrangement uses TRBV2 and TRBJ2-7, with D perhaps TRBD1 or TRBD2 (6 bases each). V lost 7 bases, J lost 12 bases, and 16 bases lay in between. Germline V gives CDR1 SNHLY, CDR2 FYNNEI. CDR3 size: 11 residues. Using reference TRBV2 and TRBJ2-7 for the parts outside the CDR3, the full variable domain is EPEVTQTPSHQVTQMGQEVILRCVPISNHLYFYWYRQILGQKVEFLVSFYNNEISEKSEIFDDQFSVERPDGSNFTLKIRSTKLEDSAMYFCASMTGGGGYFGPGTRLTVT.